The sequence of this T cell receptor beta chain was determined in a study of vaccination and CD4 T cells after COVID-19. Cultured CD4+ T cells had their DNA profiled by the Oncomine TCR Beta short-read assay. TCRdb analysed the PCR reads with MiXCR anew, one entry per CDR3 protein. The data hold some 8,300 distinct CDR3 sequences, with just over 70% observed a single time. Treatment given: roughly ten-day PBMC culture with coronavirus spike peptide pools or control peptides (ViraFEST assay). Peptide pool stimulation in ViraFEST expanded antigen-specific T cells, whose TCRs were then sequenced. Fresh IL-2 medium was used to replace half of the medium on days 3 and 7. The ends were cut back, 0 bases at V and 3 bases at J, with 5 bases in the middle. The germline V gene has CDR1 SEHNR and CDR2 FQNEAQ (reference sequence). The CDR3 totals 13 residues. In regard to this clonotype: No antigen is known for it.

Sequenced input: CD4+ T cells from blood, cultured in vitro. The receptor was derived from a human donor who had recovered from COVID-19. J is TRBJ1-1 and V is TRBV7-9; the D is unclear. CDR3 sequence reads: CASSLASYTEAFF. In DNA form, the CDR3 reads TGTGCCAGCAGCTTAGCTAGCTACACTGAAGCTTTCTTT.